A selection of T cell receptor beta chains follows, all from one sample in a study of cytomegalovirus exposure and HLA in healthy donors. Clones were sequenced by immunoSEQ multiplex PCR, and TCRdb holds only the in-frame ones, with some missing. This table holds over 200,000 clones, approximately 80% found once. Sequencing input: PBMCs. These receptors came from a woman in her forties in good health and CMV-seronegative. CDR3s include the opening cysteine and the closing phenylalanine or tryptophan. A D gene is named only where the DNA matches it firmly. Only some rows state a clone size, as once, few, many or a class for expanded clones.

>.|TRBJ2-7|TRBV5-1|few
CASNPLGSSYEQYF
TGCGCCAGCAACCCCTTGGGGAGCTCCTACGAGCAGTACTTC
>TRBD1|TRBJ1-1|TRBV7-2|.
CASSRIVTGAEAFF
TGTGCCAGCAGTCGGATTGTCACAGGGGCGGAAGCTTTCTTT
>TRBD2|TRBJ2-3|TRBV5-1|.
CASSLEAGGGTDTQYF
TGCGCCAGCAGCTTGGAGGCGGGGGGCGGCACAGATACGCAGTATTTT
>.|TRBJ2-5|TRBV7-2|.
CASSSQAQETQYF
TGTGCCAGCAGCTCCCAGGCGCAAGAGACCCAGTACTTC
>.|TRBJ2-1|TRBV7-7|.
CASSLGGPDNEQFF
TGTGCTAGCAGCTTGGGGGGACCTGACAATGAGCAGTTCTTC
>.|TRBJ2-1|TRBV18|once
CASAWTVRYNEQFF
TGTGCCAGCGCATGGACAGTTAGGTACAATGAGCAGTTCTTC
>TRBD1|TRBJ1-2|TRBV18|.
CASSQGQGGYTF
TGTGCCAGCTCCCAAGGACAGGGAGGCTACACCTTC
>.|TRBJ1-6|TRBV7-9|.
CSSSPHPPQALHF
TGTTCCAGCAGCCCACACCCGCCTCAGGCCCTCCACTTT
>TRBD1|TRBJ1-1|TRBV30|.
CAWSFPRGLSVGQGIFTEAFF
TGTGCCTGGAGTTTTCCCCGGGGCCTGTCTGTCGGACAGGGTATTTTCACTGAAGCTTTCTTT
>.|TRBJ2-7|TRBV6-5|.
CASSSGLLGEQYF
TGTGCCAGCAGTTCAGGGCTTCTAGGCGAGCAGTACTTC
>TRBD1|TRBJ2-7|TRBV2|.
CASSRQGRGLMYEQYF
TGTGCCAGCAGTCGACAGGGGAGAGGCCTAATGTACGAGCAGTACTTC
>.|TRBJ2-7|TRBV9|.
CASSVTGSGYEQYF
TGTGCCAGCAGCGTCACAGGTTCTGGGTACGAGCAGTACTTC
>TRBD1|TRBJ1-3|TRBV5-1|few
CASSLQGISGNTIYF
TGCGCCAGCAGCTTACAGGGGATCTCTGGAAACACCATATATTTT
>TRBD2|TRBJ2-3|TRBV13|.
CASSLRRSSGGGSTDTQYF
TGTGCCAGCAGCTTACGGAGGTCTAGCGGGGGGGGAAGCACAGATACGCAGTATTTT
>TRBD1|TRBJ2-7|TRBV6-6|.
CASSYPHRDRTCEQYF
TGTGCCAGCAGTTATCCACACCGGGACAGGACCTGCGAGCAGTACTTC
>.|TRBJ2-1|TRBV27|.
CASSVGDWVDEQFF
TGTGCCAGCAGTGTAGGGGACTGGGTGGATGAGCAGTTCTTC
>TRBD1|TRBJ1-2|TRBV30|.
CAWDRGSGEGYTF
TGTGCCTGGGACAGGGGCTCCGGGGAGGGCTACACCTTC
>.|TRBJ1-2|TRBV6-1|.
CASLKPGSSNYGYTF
TGTGCCAGCCTCAAACCGGGGTCTTCCAACTATGGCTACACCTTC
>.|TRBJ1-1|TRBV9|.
CASSVRQAGSEAFF
TGTGCCAGCAGCGTCAGACAGGCCGGCTCTGAAGCTTTCTTT
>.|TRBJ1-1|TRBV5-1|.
CASSIGQTAVMNTEAFF
TGCGCCAGCAGCATAGGACAGACCGCTGTGATGAACACTGAAGCTTTCTTT
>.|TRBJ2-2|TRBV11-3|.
CASGPGDTGELFF
TGTGCCAGCGGGCCGGGGGACACCGGGGAGCTGTTTTTT
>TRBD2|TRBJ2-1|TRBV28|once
CASSLFGRGGVLGEQFF
TGTGCCAGCAGTTTATTTGGTCGGGGGGGGGTCCTCGGTGAGCAGTTCTTC
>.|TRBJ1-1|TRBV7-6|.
CASSLDRTANTEAFF
TGTGCCAGCAGCTTAGACAGGACAGCGAACACTGAAGCTTTCTTT
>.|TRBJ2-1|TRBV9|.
CASSVAISSYNEQFF
TGTGCCAGCAGCGTAGCGATCAGCTCCTACAATGAGCAGTTCTTC
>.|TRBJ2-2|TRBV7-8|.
CASSYQDSPRAGELFF
TGTGCCAGCAGCTACCAGGACTCACCCCGGGCCGGGGAGCTGTTTTTT
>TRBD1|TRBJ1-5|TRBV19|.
CASSRDRNQPQHF
TGTGCCAGTAGTAGGGACAGGAATCAGCCCCAGCATTTT
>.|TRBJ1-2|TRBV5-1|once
CASSPRRQENNYGYTF
TGCGCCAGCAGTCCTAGAAGACAGGAGAATAACTATGGCTACACCTTC
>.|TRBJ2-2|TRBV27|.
CAARAPSDSGELFF
TGTGCCGCTAGAGCCCCCTCGGATTCCGGGGAGCTGTTTTTT
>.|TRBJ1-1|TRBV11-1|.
CASSNAAAEAFF
TGTGCCAGCAGCAATGCGGCCGCTGAAGCTTTCTTT
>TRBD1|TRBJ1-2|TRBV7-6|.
CASSPGGARGYTF
TGTGCCAGCAGCCCAGGGGGCGCAAGGGGCTACACCTTC
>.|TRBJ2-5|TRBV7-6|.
CASSLRRIETQYF
TGTGCCAGCAGCTTAAGGCGGATAGAGACCCAGTACTTC
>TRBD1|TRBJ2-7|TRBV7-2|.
CASSFLGQGASEQYF
TGTGCCAGCAGCTTTCTGGGGCAGGGGGCGAGTGAGCAGTACTTC
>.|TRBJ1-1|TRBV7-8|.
CASSPREGSTEAFF
TGTGCCAGCAGCCCTCGGGAGGGGAGTACTGAAGCTTTCTTT
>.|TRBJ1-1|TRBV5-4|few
CASSGPATAEAFF
TGTGCCAGCAGCGGGCCAGCGACAGCCGAAGCTTTCTTT
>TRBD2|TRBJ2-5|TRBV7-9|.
CASSQGVGGGPQETQYF
TGTGCCAGCAGCCAGGGAGTTGGCGGGGGGCCCCAAGAGACCCAGTACTTC
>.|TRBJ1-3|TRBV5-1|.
CASSLLADSGNTIYF
TGCGCCAGCAGCTTGTTGGCAGACTCTGGAAACACCATATATTTT
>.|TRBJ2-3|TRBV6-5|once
CASSPPAGRSDTQYF
TGTGCCAGCAGTCCGCCGGCAGGGCGCTCGGATACGCAGTATTTT
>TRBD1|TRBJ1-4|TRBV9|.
CASSAGTGGDEKLFF
TGTGCCAGCAGCGCCGGGACAGGGGGCGATGAAAAACTGTTTTTT
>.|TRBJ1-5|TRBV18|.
CASSQRVKDVSNQPQHF
TGTGCCAGCTCACAGCGCGTGAAAGACGTGAGCAATCAGCCCCAGCATTTT
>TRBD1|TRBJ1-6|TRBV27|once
CASSWGQGFYSPLHF
TGTGCCAGCAGTTGGGGACAGGGGTTTTATTCACCCCTCCACTTT
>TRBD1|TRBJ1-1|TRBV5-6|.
CASSLEPQGARATEAFF
TGTGCCAGCAGCTTGGAGCCGCAGGGGGCGCGGGCCACTGAAGCTTTCTTT